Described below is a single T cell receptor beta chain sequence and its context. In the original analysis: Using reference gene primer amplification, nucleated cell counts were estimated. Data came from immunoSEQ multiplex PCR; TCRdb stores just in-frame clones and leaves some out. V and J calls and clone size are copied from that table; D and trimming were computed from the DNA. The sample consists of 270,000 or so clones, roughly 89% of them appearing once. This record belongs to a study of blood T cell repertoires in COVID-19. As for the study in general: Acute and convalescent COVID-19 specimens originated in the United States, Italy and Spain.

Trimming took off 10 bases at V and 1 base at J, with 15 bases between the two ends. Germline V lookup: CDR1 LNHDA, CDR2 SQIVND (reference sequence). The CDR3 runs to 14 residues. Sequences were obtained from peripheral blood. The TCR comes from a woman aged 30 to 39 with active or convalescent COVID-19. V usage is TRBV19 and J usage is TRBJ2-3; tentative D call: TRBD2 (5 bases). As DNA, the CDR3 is TGTGCCACCTATTCAGAGGGCCGCACAGATACGCAGTATTTT. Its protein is CATYSEGRTDTQYF. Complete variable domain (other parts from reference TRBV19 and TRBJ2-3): DGGITQSPKYLFRKEGQNVTLSCEQNLNHDAMYWYRQDPGQGLRLIYYSQIVNDFQKGDIAEGYSVSREKKESFPLTVTSAQKNPTAFYLCATYSEGRTDTQYFGPGTRLTVL.